Reported below is one T cell receptor (beta chain). The source of the sample is a study of blood T cells in healthy people across ages. Overall study context: About one barcoded beta molecule per two T cells was captured by template switching.

Germline assignment: CDR1 MRHNA and CDR2 SNTAGT. V was pared by 6 bases and J by 0 bases, with 13 bases between. The CDR3 contains 15 residues. Together with a sample-barcoded 5' primer, a J-beta primer mix was included in a second PCR lasting roughly 6 to 12 cycles. TCRdb recomputed calls from the 5' RACE reads with MiXCR, one row per CDR3 protein. The table has approximately 800,000 distinct CDR3 sequences, 46% seen once. Healthy Russian Caucasian donors spanned ages about 6 to 100 years. The sample, approximately 10 milliliters of peripheral blood, was drawn from each donor. The sequence was obtained from a man aged 80 or over in good health. Sequenced input: blood. The V call is TRBV6-4, the J call TRBJ2-3; D tentatively reads TRBD1 or TRBD2 (5 bases each). CDR3 bases: TGTGCCAGCAGCAAACAGGCGGGTAGCACAGATACGCAGTATTTT. Protein product: CASSKQAGSTDTQYF.